This T cell receptor (delta chain) was recovered during a study of Vδ1+ human thymocytes. Findings of the study overall: Highly polyclonal TRG and TRD repertoires with Gaussian CDR3 length distributions appeared in thymus. Unlike peripheral blood Vdelta1+ controls, thymic delta-chain sequences included about 20% Vdelta2 and few Vdelta3. The authors advised highly purified populations and single-cell validation.

This clone was seen a handful of times. As yet, its antigen is unknown. Trimming removed 6 bases from V and 1 base from J; junction bases left unmatched: 7. The CDR3 runs 16 residues. The V gene's germline CDR1 is TSWWSYY and CDR2 QGS. RNA was extracted from the cells and then reverse transcribed. Multiplex PCR used pooled V-gene forward primers and a constant-region reverse primer to amplify CDR3s. With CATT, TCRdb re-called clones from the multiplex PCR reads. Among around 60,000 delta-chain clones, more than 12% were seen once, and the ten largest hold 0.3% to 0.5%. Between roughly 98% and 99.6% of sorted thymocytes were Vdelta1+.

Sequencing was performed on Vdelta1+ gamma-delta thymocytes from the thymus. This sample's subset: FACS-sorted CD3+ TCRalphabeta- TCRVdelta1+ TCRVdelta2- thymocytes. The chain carries TRDV1 and TRDJ1; TRDD3 agrees at 11 bases. This TCR came from a girl less than two years old who had congenital heart surgery. The CDR3 DNA follows: TGTGCTCTTGGTCCCGTACTGGGGGATAGCACCGATAAACTCATCTTT. Its protein product is CALGPVLGDSTDKLIF.